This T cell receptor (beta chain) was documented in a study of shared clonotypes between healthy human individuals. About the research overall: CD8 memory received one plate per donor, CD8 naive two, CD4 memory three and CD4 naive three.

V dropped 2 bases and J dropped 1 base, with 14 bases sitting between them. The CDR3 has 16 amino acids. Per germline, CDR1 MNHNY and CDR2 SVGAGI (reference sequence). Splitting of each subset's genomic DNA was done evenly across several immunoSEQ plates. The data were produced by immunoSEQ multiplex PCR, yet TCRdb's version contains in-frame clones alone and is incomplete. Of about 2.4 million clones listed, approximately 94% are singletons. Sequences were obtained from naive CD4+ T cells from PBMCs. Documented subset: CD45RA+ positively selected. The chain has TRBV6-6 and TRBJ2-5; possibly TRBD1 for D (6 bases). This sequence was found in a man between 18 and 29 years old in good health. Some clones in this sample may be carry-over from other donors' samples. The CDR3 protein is CASSYGQGSFQETQYF. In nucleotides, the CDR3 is TGTGCCAGCAGTTACGGGCAGGGGAGCTTCCAAGAGACCCAGTACTTC.